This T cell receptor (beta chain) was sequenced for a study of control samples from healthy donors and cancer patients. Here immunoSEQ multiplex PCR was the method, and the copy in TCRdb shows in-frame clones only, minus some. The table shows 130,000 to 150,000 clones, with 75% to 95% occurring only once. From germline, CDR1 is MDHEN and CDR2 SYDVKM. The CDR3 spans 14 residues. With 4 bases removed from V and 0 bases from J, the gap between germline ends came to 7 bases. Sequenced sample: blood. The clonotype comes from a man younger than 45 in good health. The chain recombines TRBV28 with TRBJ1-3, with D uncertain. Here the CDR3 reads CASSSDGSGNTIYF. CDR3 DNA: TGTGCCAGCAGTTCAGACGGCTCTGGAAACACCATATATTTT. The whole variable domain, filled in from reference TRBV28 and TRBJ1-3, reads DVKVTQSSRYLVKRTGEKVFLECVQDMDHENMFWYRQDPGLGLRLIYFSYDVKMKEKGDIPEGYSVSREKKERFSLILESASTNQTSMYLCASSSDGSGNTIYFGEGSWLTVV.